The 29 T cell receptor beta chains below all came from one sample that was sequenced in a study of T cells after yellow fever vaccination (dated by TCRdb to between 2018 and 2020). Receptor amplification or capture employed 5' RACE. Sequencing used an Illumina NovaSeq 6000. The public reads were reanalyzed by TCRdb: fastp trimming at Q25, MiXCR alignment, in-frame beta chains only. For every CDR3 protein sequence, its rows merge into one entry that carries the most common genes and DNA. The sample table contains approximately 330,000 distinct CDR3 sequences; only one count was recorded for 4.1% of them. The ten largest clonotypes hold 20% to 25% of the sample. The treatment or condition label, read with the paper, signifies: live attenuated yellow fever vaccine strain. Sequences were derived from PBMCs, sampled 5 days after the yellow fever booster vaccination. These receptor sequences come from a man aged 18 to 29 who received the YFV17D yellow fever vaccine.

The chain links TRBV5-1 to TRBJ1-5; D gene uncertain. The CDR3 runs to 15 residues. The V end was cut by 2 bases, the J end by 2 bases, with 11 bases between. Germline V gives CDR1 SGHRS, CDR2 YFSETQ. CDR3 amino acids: CASSFIRSGNQPQHF. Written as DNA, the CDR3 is TGCGCCAGCAGCTTTATCAGGTCGGGCAATCAGCCCCAGCATTTT.

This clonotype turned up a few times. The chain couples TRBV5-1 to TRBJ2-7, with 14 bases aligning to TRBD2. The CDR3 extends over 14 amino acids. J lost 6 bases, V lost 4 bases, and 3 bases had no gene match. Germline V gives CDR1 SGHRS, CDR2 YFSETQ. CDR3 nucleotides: TGCGCCAGCAGCCCAGGACTAGCGGGGGGCGAGCAGTACGTC. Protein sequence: CASSPGLAGGEQYV.

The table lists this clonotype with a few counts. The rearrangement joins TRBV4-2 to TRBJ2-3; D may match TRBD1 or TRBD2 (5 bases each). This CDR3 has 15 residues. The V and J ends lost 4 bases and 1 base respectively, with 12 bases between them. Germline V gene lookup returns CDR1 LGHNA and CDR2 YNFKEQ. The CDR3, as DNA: TGTGCCAGCAGCCTGAGGGGTAGGGGCACAGATACGCAGTATTTT. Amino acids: CASSLRGRGTDTQYF.

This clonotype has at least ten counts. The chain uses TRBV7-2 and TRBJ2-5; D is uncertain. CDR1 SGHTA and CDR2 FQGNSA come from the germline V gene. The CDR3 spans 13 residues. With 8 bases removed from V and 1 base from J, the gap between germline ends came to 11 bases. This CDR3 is CASSSTTQETQYF. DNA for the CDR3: TGTGCCAGCTCCTCGACAACCCAAGAGACCCAGTACTTC.

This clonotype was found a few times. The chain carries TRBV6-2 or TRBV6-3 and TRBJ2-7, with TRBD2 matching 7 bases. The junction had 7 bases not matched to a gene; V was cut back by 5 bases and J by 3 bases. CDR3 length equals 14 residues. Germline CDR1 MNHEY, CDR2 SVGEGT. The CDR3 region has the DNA TGTGCCAGCAGTCGCCCGGGGGAGGGCTACGAGCAGTACTTC. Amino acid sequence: CASSRPGEGYEQYF.

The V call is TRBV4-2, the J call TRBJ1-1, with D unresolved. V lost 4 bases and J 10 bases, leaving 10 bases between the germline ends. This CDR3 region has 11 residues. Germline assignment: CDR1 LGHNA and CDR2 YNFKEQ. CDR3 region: CASSRGSRAFF. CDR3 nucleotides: TGTGCCAGCAGCCGAGGATCTCGAGCTTTCTTT.

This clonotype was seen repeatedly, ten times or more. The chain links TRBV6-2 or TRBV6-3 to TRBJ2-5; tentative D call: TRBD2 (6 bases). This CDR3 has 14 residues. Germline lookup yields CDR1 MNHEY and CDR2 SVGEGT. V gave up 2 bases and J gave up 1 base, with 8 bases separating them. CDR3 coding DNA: TGTGCCAGCAGTTACGGGGGGATCCAAGAGACCCAGTACTTC. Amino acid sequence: CASSYGGIQETQYF.

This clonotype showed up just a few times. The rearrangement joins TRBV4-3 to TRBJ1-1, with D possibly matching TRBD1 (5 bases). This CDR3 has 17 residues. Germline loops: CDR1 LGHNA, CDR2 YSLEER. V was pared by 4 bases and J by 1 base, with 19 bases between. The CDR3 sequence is CASSLRVGLDGNTEAFF. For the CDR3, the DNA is TGCGCCAGCAGCCTCCGGGTGGGGCTAGACGGGAACACTGAAGCTTTCTTT.

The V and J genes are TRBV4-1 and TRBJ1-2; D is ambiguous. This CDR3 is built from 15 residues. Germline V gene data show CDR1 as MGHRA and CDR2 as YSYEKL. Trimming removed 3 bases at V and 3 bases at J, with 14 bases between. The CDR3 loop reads CASSHPGPEDYGYTF. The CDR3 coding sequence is TGCGCCAGCAGCCACCCGGGCCCAGAGGACTATGGCTACACCTTC.

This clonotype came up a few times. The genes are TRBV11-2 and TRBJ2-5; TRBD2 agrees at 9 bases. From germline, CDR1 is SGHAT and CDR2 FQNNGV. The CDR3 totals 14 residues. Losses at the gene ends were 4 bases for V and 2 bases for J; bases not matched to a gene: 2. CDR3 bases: TGTGCCAGCAGCTGGAGCGGGGGGCAAGAGACCCAGTACTTC. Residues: CASSWSGGQETQYF.

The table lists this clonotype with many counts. The DNA of the CDR3 is TGTGCCAGCAGCCTAAAACCTGGGACAGGCTACGAGCAGTACGTC. Amino acid sequence: CASSLKPGTGYEQYV. The rearrangement links TRBV5-6 to TRBJ2-7; 8 bases align to TRBD1. The CDR3 loop spans 15 amino acids. From germline, CDR1 is SGHDT and CDR2 YYEEEE. The V segment lost 4 bases and the J segment 3 bases; nucleotides outside the gene matches: 9.

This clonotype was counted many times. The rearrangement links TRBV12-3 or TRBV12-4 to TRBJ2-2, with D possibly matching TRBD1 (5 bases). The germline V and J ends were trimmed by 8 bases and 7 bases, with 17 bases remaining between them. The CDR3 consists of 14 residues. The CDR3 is CASGLGASRGELFF. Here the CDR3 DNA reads TGTGCCAGCGGCCTTGGGGCTTCCCGCGGGGAGCTGTTTTTT.

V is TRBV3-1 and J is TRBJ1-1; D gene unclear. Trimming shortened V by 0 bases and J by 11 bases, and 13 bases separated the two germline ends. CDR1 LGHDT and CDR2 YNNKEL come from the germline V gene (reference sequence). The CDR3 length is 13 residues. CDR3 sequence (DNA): TGTGCCAGCAGCCAAGATCAAAGTCCTCTCGCTTTCTTT. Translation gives CASSQDQSPLAFF. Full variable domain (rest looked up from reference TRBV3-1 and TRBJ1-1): DTAVSQTPKYLVTQMGNDKSIKCEQNLGHDTMYWYKQDSKKFLKIMFSYNNKELIINETVPNRFSPKSPDKAHLNLHINSLELGDSAVYFCASSQDQSPLAFFGQGTRLTVV.

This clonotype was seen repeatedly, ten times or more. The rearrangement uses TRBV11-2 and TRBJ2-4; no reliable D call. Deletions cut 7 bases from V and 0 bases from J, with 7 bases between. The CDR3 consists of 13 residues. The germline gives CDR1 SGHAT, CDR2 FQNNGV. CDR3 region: CASTGVAKNIQYF. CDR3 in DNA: TGTGCCAGCACAGGAGTAGCCAAAAACATTCAGTACTTC. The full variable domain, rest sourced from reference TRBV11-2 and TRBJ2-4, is EAGVAQSPRYKIIEKRQSVAFWCNPISGHATLYWYQQILGQGPKLLIQFQNNGVVDDSQLPKDRFSAERLKGVDSTLKIQPAKLEDSAVYLCASTGVAKNIQYFGAGTRLSVL.

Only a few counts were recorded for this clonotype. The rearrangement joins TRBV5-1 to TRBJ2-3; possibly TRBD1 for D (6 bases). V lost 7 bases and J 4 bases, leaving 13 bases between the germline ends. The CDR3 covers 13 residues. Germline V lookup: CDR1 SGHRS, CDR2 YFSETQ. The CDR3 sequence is CASGNQGSDTQYF. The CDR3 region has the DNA TGCGCCAGCGGAAACCAGGGGTCAGATACGCAGTATTTT.

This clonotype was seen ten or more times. CDR3 residues: CATSREDPDNEQFF. The CDR3 DNA reads as TGTGCCACCAGCAGAGAAGACCCGGACAATGAGCAGTTCTTC. This chain links TRBV15 with TRBJ2-1, with D uncertain. V dropped 0 bases and J dropped 5 bases, with 8 bases sitting between them. Per germline, CDR1 LNHNV and CDR2 YYDKDF (reference sequence). This CDR3 is 14 amino acids long.

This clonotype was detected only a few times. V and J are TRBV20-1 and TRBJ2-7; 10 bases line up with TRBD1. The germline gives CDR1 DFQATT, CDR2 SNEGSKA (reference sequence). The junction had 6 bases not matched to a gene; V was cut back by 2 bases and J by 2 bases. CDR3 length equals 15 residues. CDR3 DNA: TGCAGTGCTAGAATTGGACAGGGGGTAACCTACGAGCAGTACTTC. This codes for CSARIGQGVTYEQYF.

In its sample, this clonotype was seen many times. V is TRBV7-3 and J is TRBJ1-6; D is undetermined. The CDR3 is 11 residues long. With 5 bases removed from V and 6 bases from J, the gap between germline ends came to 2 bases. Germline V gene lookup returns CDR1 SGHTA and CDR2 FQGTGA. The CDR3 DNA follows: TGTGCCAGCAGCCCTAATTCACCCCTCCACTTT. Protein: CASSPNSPLHF.

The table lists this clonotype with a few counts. This chain's CDR3 is CASSLTSGGQDTQYF. CDR3 DNA: TGCGCCAGCAGCCTTACTAGCGGGGGTCAAGATACGCAGTATTTT. The rearrangement uses TRBV4-3 and TRBJ2-3; 11 bases are shared with TRBD2. The CDR3 is 15 residues long. The germline gives CDR1 LGHNA, CDR2 YSLEER. The V segment lost 4 bases and the J segment 5 bases; nucleotides outside the gene matches: 5.

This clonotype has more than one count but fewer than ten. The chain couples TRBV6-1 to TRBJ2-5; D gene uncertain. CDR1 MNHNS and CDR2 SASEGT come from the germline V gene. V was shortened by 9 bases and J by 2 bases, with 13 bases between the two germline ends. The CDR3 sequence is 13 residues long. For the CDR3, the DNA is TGTGCCAGGAAGGACGGACCTCAAGAGACCCAGTACTTC. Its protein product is CARKDGPQETQYF.

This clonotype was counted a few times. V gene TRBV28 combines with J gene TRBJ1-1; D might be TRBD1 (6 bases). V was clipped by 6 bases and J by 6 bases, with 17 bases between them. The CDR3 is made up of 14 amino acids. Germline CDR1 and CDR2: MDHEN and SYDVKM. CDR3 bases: TGTGCCAGCAGGCGAACTCAGGGGAGGGCTGAAGCTTTCTTT. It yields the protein CASRRTQGRAEAFF. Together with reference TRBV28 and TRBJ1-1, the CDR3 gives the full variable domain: DVKVTQSSRYLVKRTGEKVFLECVQDMDHENMFWYRQDPGLGLRLIYFSYDVKMKEKGDIPEGYSVSREKKERFSLILESASTNQTSMYLCASRRTQGRAEAFFGQGTRLTVV.

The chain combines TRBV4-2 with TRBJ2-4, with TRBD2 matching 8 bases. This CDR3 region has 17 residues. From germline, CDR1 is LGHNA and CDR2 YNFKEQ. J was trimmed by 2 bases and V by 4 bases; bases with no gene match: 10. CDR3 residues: CASSPSLGGGSKNIQYF. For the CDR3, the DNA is TGTGCCAGCAGCCCCTCCTTGGGCGGGGGGTCCAAAAACATTCAGTACTTC.

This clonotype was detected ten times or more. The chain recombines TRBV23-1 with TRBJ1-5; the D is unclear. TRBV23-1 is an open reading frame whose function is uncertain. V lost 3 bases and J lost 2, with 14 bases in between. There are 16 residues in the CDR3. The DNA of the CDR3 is TGCGCCAGCAGTCACCTGGACCGGAGGGGCAATCAGCCCCAGCATTTT. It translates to CASSHLDRRGNQPQHF.

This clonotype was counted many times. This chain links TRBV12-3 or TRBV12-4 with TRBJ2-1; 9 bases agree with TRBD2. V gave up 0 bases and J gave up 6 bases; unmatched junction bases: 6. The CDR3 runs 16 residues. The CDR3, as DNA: TGTGCCAGCAGTTTAGCTAGCGGGGGAATAGTCAATGAGCAGTTCTTC. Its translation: CASSLASGGIVNEQFF.

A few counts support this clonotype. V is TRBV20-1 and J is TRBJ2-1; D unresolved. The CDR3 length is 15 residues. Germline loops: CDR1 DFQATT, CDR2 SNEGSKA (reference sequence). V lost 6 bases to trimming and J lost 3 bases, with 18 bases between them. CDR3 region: CSAPNLGSGYNEQFF. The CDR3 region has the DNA TGCAGTGCCCCGAACCTGGGGTCGGGCTACAATGAGCAGTTCTTC.

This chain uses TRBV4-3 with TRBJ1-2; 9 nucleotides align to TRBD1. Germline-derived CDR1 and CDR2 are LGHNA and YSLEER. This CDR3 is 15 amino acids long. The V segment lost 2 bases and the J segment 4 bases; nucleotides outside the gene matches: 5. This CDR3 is CASSQTTGGIYGYTF. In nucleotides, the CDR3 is TGCGCCAGCAGCCAAACAACAGGGGGCATCTATGGCTACACCTTC.

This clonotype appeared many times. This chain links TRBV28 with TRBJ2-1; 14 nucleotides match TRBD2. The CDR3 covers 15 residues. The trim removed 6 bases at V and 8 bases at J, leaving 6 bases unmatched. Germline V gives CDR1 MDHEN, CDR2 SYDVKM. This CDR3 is CASSMTSGGVDEQFF. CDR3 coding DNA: TGTGCCAGCAGCATGACTAGCGGGGGGGTTGATGAGCAGTTCTTC.

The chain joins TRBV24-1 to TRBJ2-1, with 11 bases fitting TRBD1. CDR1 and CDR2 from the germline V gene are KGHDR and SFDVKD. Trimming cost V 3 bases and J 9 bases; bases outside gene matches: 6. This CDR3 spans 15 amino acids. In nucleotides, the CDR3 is TGTGCCACCAGTGATAAAGGACAGGGGGCCGGTGAGCAGTTCTTC. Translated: CATSDKGQGAGEQFF.

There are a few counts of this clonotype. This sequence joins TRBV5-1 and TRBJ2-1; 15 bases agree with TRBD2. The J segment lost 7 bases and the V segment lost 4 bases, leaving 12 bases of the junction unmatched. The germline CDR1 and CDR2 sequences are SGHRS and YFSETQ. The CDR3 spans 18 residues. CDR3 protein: CASSPWTSGGVYENEQFF. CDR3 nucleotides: TGCGCCAGCAGCCCCTGGACTAGCGGGGGGGTATATGAAAATGAGCAGTTCTTC.